Each of the 25 T cell receptor beta chains below was sequenced from the same sample in a study of T cells in Graves' hyperthyroidism and ophthalmopathy. RNA transcripts gave rise to amplified TCR beta CDR3 regions. The study used the HTBI primer set for a first-round RT-PCR of the TCR CDR3. One entry per CDR3 protein results from TCRdb running MiXCR on the multiplex PCR reads. The profile shows 450,000 to 700,000 distinct CDR3 sequences, around 42% of them singletons. Sequencing used peripheral blood or thyroid tissue (not recorded which). These receptors came from an adult woman with Graves' disease, either hyperthyroidism or ophthalmopathy (not recorded which).

This clonotype was seen a handful of times. The CDR3 region has the DNA TGTGCCAGCAGTTATACAGGGGGTGCCCGCTACGAGCAGTACTTC. Protein product: CASSYTGGARYEQYF. The chain recombines TRBV27 with TRBJ2-7, with 8 bases fitting TRBD1. Germline V gene sequence: CDR1 MNHEY, CDR2 SMNVEV (reference sequence). The CDR3 is made up of 15 amino acids. The V segment lost 4 bases and the J segment 3 bases; nucleotides outside the gene matches: 8.

This clonotype was found many times. The chain combines TRBV5-1 with TRBJ1-1; possibly TRBD1 for D (5 bases). The CDR3 spans 15 residues. Germline V gene lookup returns CDR1 SGHRS and CDR2 YFSETQ. The V gene lost 0 bases and the J gene lost 3 bases, with 12 bases spanning the gap. DNA for the CDR3: TGCGCCAGCAGCTTGGAGGGCAGGGAAGACACTGAAGCTTTCTTT. Protein: CASSLEGREDTEAFF.

The chain has TRBV30 and TRBJ2-7; 8 bases are a match to TRBD2. The V gene's germline CDR1 is GTSNPN and CDR2 SVGIG (reference sequence). After removal of 0 bases from V and 6 bases from J, the junction contained 7 bases not matched to a gene. This CDR3 has 14 amino acids. The CDR3 nucleotides are TGTGCCTGGAGTGTCGCGGGAGGTGTAGGCGAGCAGTACTTC. Protein product: CAWSVAGGVGEQYF.

This clonotype was observed a single time. The chain uses TRBV20-1 and TRBJ1-1; D is undetermined. The CDR3 runs 16 residues. Germline-derived CDR1 and CDR2 are DFQATT and SNEGSKA (reference sequence). V shed 0 bases and J shed 3 bases, with 17 bases lying between them. The CDR3, as DNA: TGCAGTGCTAGAGATGAAGGGCACCCTTGGGACACTGAAGCTTTCTTT. Translation gives CSARDEGHPWDTEAFF.

Ten or more counts support this clonotype. The chain has TRBV5-1 and TRBJ1-2, with 10 bases identical to TRBD1. V shed 4 bases, J shed 5 bases, and the junction held 8 bases outside the gene matches. The CDR3 spans 15 residues. Germline CDR1 is SGHRS and CDR2 is YFSETQ. CDR3: CASSEGTGVAYGYTF. CDR3 sequence (DNA): TGCGCCAGCAGCGAAGGGACAGGGGTCGCTTATGGCTACACCTTC.

A word on this clonotype: Given a much more abundant clone one base away, this may be a read error. V gene TRBV6-5 combines with J gene TRBJ1-5; 7 nucleotides match TRBD1. CDR1 and CDR2 (germline): MNHEY, SVGAGI. This CDR3 comprises 16 residues. CDR3 amino acids: CAGSYRPDRAGQPQHF. The CDR3 DNA follows: TGTGCCGGCAGTTACCGACCTGACAGGGCGGGTCAGCCCCAGCATTTT.

This clonotype was seen at least ten times. The genes are TRBV30 and TRBJ1-5; D uncertain. This CDR3 region has 12 residues. Trimming left V 1 base short and J 4 bases short, with 5 bases between. CDR1 GTSNPN and CDR2 SVGIG come from the germline V gene (reference sequence). CDR3 nucleotides: TGTGCCTGGAGTGGGTGGAATCAGCCCCAGCATTTT. This gives the protein CAWSGWNQPQHF.

This chain uses TRBV29-1 with TRBJ2-7, with D possibly being TRBD2 (6 bases). The CDR3 has 12 amino acids. V gave up 3 bases and J gave up 3 bases, with 9 bases separating them. Per germline, CDR1 SQVTM and CDR2 ANQGSEA. The CDR3 reads CSVDGEDYEQYF. The CDR3 region has the DNA TGCAGCGTTGATGGGGAGGACTACGAGCAGTACTTC.

This clonotype was detected only once. The rearrangement uses TRBV6-1 and TRBJ2-5; 7 bases line up with TRBD2. V shed 6 bases and J 5 bases; nucleotides not matched to a gene: 12. Per the germline V gene, CDR1 is MNHNS and CDR2 is SASEGT. This CDR3 has 15 residues. The CDR3 sequence: CASSPRLGGGETQYF. The CDR3 DNA is TGTGCCAGCAGCCCGAGGCTGGGGGGGGGGGAGACCCAGTACTTC.

This clonotype was observed many times. This rearrangement joins TRBV20-1 to TRBJ1-1; 7 bases are a match to TRBD1. This CDR3 has 13 amino acids. CDR1 and CDR2 (germline): DFQATT, SNEGSKA (reference sequence). V shed 6 bases, J shed 0 bases, and the junction held 4 bases outside the gene matches. DNA of the CDR3: TGCAGTGCAAAGACAGGGATGAACACTGAAGCTTTCTTT. It specifies CSAKTGMNTEAFF.

The chain is built from TRBV2 and TRBJ1-5; D unclear. The germline V and J ends were trimmed by 6 bases and 3 bases, with 15 bases remaining between them. CDR3 size: 15 residues. Germline V gives CDR1 SNHLY, CDR2 FYNNEI. The CDR3 here is CASSILLGNNQPQHF. CDR3 DNA sequence: TGTGCCAGCAGCATCCTTCTGGGGAACAATCAGCCCCAGCATTTT.

V gene TRBV2 combines with J gene TRBJ2-5; maybe TRBD1 (6 bases). V was clipped by 3 bases and J by 4 bases, with 12 bases between them. CDR3 length: 14 amino acids. CDR1 is SNHLY, CDR2 FYNNEI, per germline. In DNA, the CDR3 is TGTGCCAGCAGTGATGGATGGGGGCGAGAGACCCAGTACTTC. Encoded protein: CASSDGWGRETQYF.

This clonotype was seen a handful of times. This sequence joins TRBV28 and TRBJ2-7; 11 nucleotides line up with TRBD2. This CDR3 region has 15 residues. The ends lost 3 bases at V and 6 bases at J; junction bases unmatched: 7. Germline V gene lookup returns CDR1 MDHEN and CDR2 SYDVKM. CDR3 protein: CASSLMASGRSEQYF. DNA for the CDR3: TGTGCCAGCAGTTTGATGGCTAGCGGGAGGAGCGAGCAGTACTTC.

V and J are TRBV2 and TRBJ2-3; no clear D. Trimming removed 10 bases at V and 3 bases at J, with 11 bases between. Per the germline V gene, CDR1 is SNHLY and CDR2 is FYNNEI. The CDR3 runs 12 residues. As DNA, the CDR3 is TGTGCCACCAGCCGGAGAACAGATACGCAGTATTTT. Protein: CATSRRTDTQYF. The entire variable domain, with the rest obtained from reference TRBV2 and TRBJ2-3, is as follows: EPEVTQTPSHQVTQMGQEVILRCVPISNHLYFYWYRQILGQKVEFLVSFYNNEISEKSEIFDDQFSVERPDGSNFTLKIRSTKLEDSAMYFCATSRRTDTQYFGPGTRLTVL.

The rearrangement links TRBV28 to TRBJ2-7; a weak D match, TRBD2 (5 bases). Germline CDR1 and CDR2: MDHEN and SYDVKM. With 2 bases removed from V and 2 bases from J, the gap between germline ends came to 13 bases. This CDR3 is 15 amino acids long. The CDR3 protein is CASSLGGSYPYEQYF. The CDR3 DNA reads as TGTGCCAGCAGTTTAGGTGGGAGTTATCCCTACGAGCAGTACTTC.

Worth noting for this clonotype: The conserved closing phenylalanine or tryptophan is absent in this CDR3, likely reflecting a read error. The limits of the CDR3 on the DNA are not certain, so only TCRdb's listed CDR3 is given. This rearrangement joins TRBV12-3 or TRBV12-4 to TRBJ1-4. Inclusive of both ends, the CDR3 amounts to 9 amino acids. CDR3 loop: CASSTSEVT.

In its sample, this clonotype was seen a few times. This chain joins TRBV4-1 and TRBJ1-2; no definite D call. Trimming took off 4 bases at V and 4 bases at J, with 22 bases between the two ends. Germline V lookup: CDR1 MGHRA, CDR2 YSYEKL. This CDR3 is 17 amino acids long. DNA of the CDR3: TGCGCCAGCAGCCCAGAGGAAAGTTCCGTAATTACCTATGGCTACACCTTC. The encoded protein is CASSPEESSVITYGYTF.

This clonotype was counted a single time. J is TRBJ1-6 and V is TRBV5-1, with TRBD1 as a possible D gene (6 bases). The ends were cut back, 1 base at V and 9 bases at J, with 20 bases in the middle. There are 17 residues in the CDR3. Germline CDR1 is SGHRS and CDR2 is YFSETQ. As DNA, the CDR3 is TGCGCCAGCAGCTTGACCGGGGGCTCGCGGTCCAGTTCACCCCTCCACTTT. Its protein product is CASSLTGGSRSSSPLHF. Full variable domain (remainder filled in from reference TRBV5-1 and TRBJ1-6): KAGVTQTPRYLIKTRGQQVTLSCSPISGHRSVSWYQQTPGQGLQFLFEYFSETQRNKGNFPGRFSGRQFSNSRSEMNVSTLELGDSALYLCASSLTGGSRSSSPLHFGNGTRLTVT.

V is TRBV12-3 or TRBV12-4 and J is TRBJ1-5, with TRBD1 as a possible D gene (5 bases). Trimming pared 7 bases from V and 5 bases from J, leaving 15 bases between. The length of the CDR3 is 14 residues. The CDR3 region has the DNA TGTGCCAGCACCGACTGGGGGAAAGATCAGCCCCAGCATTTT. Amino acids: CASTDWGKDQPQHF.

This clonotype was found a few times. Germline is not matched at one junction end, which may reflect a read error. The gene calls are TRBV18 and TRBJ2-7, with a weak D call TRBD2 (7 bases). The CDR3 totals 14 residues. Germline lookup yields CDR1 KGHSH and CDR2 LQKENI. The CDR3, as DNA: TGTGCCAGCTCACACGGGGGGACATCCTTCGAGCAGTACTTC. It translates to CASSHGGTSFEQYF.

The chain carries TRBV7-9 and TRBJ2-7, with D unresolved. Germline assignment: CDR1 SEHNR and CDR2 FQNEAQ (reference sequence). V was trimmed by 3 bases and J by 6 bases, leaving 12 bases between them. The length of the CDR3 is 13 residues. CDR3 protein: CASSFERSVEQYF. In DNA, the CDR3 is TGTGCCAGCAGCTTCGAGAGGTCGGTCGAGCAGTACTTC.

This sequence joins TRBV15 and TRBJ2-6; 9 bases map to TRBD2. Germline CDR1 LNHNV, CDR2 YYDKDF (reference sequence). V lost 3 bases to trimming and J lost 2 bases; unmatched junction nucleotides: 11. This CDR3 contains 19 residues. CDR3 coding DNA: TGTGCCACCAGCAGCCGTAGCGGGAGCCCAAAGGCTGGGGCCAACGTCCTGACTTTC. It codes for CATSSRSGSPKAGANVLTF.

In its sample, this clonotype was seen a few times. The chain employs TRBV5-1 and TRBJ2-3, with D perhaps TRBD2 (6 bases). Deletions cut 4 bases from V and 2 bases from J, with 17 bases between. This CDR3 has 16 residues. The germline V gene has CDR1 SGHRS and CDR2 YFSETQ. DNA of the CDR3: TGCGCCAGCAGCCCACGCGGAGCGGGCTTCACAGATACGCAGTATTTT. Its translation is CASSPRGAGFTDTQYF.

The chain uses TRBV19 and TRBJ1-6; maybe TRBD1 (6 bases). This CDR3 is built from 13 residues. The V gene's germline CDR1 is LNHDA and CDR2 SQIVND (reference sequence). V gave up 9 bases and J gave up 6 bases, with 12 bases separating them. This CDR3 is CASLQGANSPLHF. The DNA for the CDR3 is TGTGCCAGCTTACAGGGTGCTAATTCACCCCTCCACTTT. The variable domain in full, completed from reference TRBV19 and TRBJ1-6, reads DGGITQSPKYLFRKEGQNVTLSCEQNLNHDAMYWYRQDPGQGLRLIYYSQIVNDFQKGDIAEGYSVSREKKESFPLTVTSAQKNPTAFYLCASLQGANSPLHFGNGTRLTVT.

This clonotype was observed a single time. The chain joins TRBV20-1 to TRBJ1-5; TRBD1 aligns across 11 bases. Germline CDR1 and CDR2: DFQATT and SNEGSKA (reference sequence). J lost 8 bases, V lost 3 bases, and 6 bases had no gene match. The CDR3 is 14 amino acids. The CDR3 DNA reads TGCAGTGCTAGCAGCCGGGACAGGGGGGAGCCCCAGCATTTT. It codes for CSASSRDRGEPQHF.